These 6 T cell receptor beta chains came from one sample sequenced in a study of neurological immune-mediated disorders. TCRdb reanalysed the 5' RACE reads using MiXCR and keeps one entry per CDR3 protein. Counted here are under 60,000 distinct CDR3 sequences, around 17% occurring once; the ten biggest clones make up 4.4%. Sequencing was performed on PBMCs. The receptors here all came from a man aged 55 to 70 in good health.

This clonotype was counted at least ten times. The genes are TRBV7-9 and TRBJ2-3, with 9 bases lining up with TRBD1. V was pared by 4 bases and J by 3 bases, with 8 bases of the junction left unmatched. The CDR3 loop spans 16 amino acids. Germline CDR1 SEHNR, CDR2 FQNEAQ (reference sequence). The CDR3 sequence is CASSSRQGVKTDTQYF. The CDR3 DNA is TGTGCCAGCAGCTCGCGACAGGGGGTGAAGACAGATACGCAGTATTTT.

This clonotype has a count of ten or more. The chain couples TRBV29-1 to TRBJ1-2, with a possible D match to TRBD1 (5 bases). The CDR3 runs 12 residues. Germline CDR1 SQVTM, CDR2 ANQGSEA. With 6 bases removed from V and 6 bases from J, the gap between germline ends came to 14 bases. The CDR3 DNA follows: TGCAGCGTCCGGGGGGTTTTGGATGGCTACACCTTC. Translated: CSVRGVLDGYTF.

This clonotype was seen many times. CDR3 residues: CSAIRAGGGYTQYF. The CDR3 DNA sequence: TGCAGTGCTATACGAGCGGGAGGTGGATATACGCAGTATTTT. The genes are TRBV20-1 and TRBJ2-3; TRBD2 matches 9 bases. The V segment lost 4 bases and the J segment 7 bases; nucleotides outside the gene matches: 9. The CDR3 has 14 amino acids. CDR1 DFQATT and CDR2 SNEGSKA come from the germline V gene (reference sequence).

The CDR3 region is CASVAGGGVTQYF. The DNA of the CDR3 is TGTGCCTCGGTAGCGGGAGGTGGAGTGACCCAGTACTTC. This rearrangement joins TRBV3-1 to TRBJ2-5, with 10 bases identical to TRBD2. Germline V gene sequence: CDR1 LGHDT, CDR2 YNNKEL (reference sequence). The CDR3 spans 13 residues. The V and J ends lost 11 bases and 7 bases, in that order; junction bases with no gene match: 10.

Many counts were recorded for this clonotype. The chain has TRBV4-1 and TRBJ2-2, with 8 positions matching TRBD2. Trimming cost V 4 bases and J 4 bases; bases outside gene matches: 5. The CDR3 contains 15 residues. From germline, CDR1 is MGHRA and CDR2 YSYEKL. The CDR3 nucleotides read TGCGCCAGCAGCCTGGGACTAGGACTCACCGGGGAGCTGTTTTTT. This sequence encodes CASSLGLGLTGELFF.

The rearrangement joins TRBV6-6 to TRBJ2-7; no firm D call. From germline, CDR1 is MNHNY and CDR2 SVGAGI (reference sequence). The CDR3 length is 14 residues. Trimming removed 0 bases from V and 2 bases from J, with 8 bases in between. CDR3 region: CASSYSVATYEQYF. For the CDR3, the DNA is TGTGCCAGCAGTTACTCGGTGGCAACCTACGAGCAGTACTTC.